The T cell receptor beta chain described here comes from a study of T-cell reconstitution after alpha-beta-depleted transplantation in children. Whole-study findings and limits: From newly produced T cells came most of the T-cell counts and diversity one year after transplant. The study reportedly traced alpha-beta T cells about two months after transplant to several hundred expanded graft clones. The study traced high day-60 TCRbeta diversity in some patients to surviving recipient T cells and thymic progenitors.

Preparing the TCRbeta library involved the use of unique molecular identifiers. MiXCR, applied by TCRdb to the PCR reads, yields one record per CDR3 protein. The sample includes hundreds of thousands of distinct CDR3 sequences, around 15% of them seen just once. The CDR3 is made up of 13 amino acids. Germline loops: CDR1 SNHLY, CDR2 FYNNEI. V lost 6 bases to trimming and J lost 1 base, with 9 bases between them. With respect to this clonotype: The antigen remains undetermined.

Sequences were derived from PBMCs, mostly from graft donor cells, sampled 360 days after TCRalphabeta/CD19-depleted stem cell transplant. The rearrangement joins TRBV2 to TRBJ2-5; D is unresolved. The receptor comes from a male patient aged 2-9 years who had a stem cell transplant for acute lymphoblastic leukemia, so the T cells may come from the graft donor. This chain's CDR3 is CASRGWAQETQYF. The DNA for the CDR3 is TGTGCCAGCAGGGGCTGGGCCCAAGAGACCCAGTACTTC.